Each of the 21 T cell receptor beta chains below was sequenced from the same sample in a study of shared clonotypes between healthy human individuals. TCRdb's table, derived via immunoSEQ multiplex PCR, lists solely in-frame clones and lacks some. The table shows about 2.3 million clones, with 85% to 95% occurring only once. The specimen sequenced was naive CD4+ T cells from PBMCs. Subset noted: CD45RA+ positively selected. The origin of the receptors is a man in his late teens or twenties in good health. Some clones in this sample may be carry-over from other donors' samples.

The chain combines TRBV28 with TRBJ1-4; D is uncertain. The V and J ends lost 6 bases and 8 bases respectively, with 10 bases between them. Germline-derived CDR1 and CDR2 are MDHEN and SYDVKM. This CDR3 is 12 amino acids long. CDR3 sequence (DNA): TGTGCCAGCAGCAAGGGAATGGAAAAACTGTTTTTT. Its translation: CASSKGMEKLFF.

J is TRBJ1-2 and V is TRBV5-1; no clear D. Per the germline V gene, CDR1 is SGHRS and CDR2 is YFSETQ. The germline V and J ends were trimmed by 0 bases and 4 bases, with 10 bases remaining between them. The CDR3 sequence is 14 residues long. The CDR3 is CASSLASSAYGYTF. The CDR3 region has the DNA TGCGCCAGCAGCTTGGCAAGTTCAGCCTATGGCTACACCTTC. Drawing the rest from reference TRBV5-1 and TRBJ1-2, the complete variable domain is KAGVTQTPRYLIKTRGQQVTLSCSPISGHRSVSWYQQTPGQGLQFLFEYFSETQRNKGNFPGRFSGRQFSNSRSEMNVSTLELGDSALYLCASSLASSAYGYTFGSGTRLTVV.

The rearrangement joins TRBV2 to TRBJ2-1, with TRBD1 identical over 9 bases. Germline CDR1 SNHLY, CDR2 FYNNEI. V gave up 4 bases and J gave up 4 bases; unmatched junction bases: 5. The CDR3 consists of 15 residues. The CDR3 here is CASSGGTGKYNEQFF. In DNA, the CDR3 is TGTGCCAGCAGTGGGGGGACAGGGAAATACAATGAGCAGTTCTTC.

The CDR3 here is CASSLFGAGGPSVLEQFF. The CDR3 coding sequence is TGTGCCAGCAGCTTATTTGGCGCGGGAGGGCCTTCGGTACTGGAGCAGTTCTTC. The chain recombines TRBV7-3 with TRBJ2-1; the match to TRBD2 covers 9 bases. Germline loops: CDR1 SGHTA, CDR2 FQGTGA. The CDR3 sequence is 18 residues long. The J segment lost 10 bases and the V segment lost 2 bases, leaving 18 bases of the junction unmatched.

CDR3 DNA sequence: TGTGCCTGGAGTTCCGTGGCGGGGGGAACAGATACGCAGTATTTT. Translation: CAWSSVAGGTDTQYF. The chain employs TRBV30 and TRBJ2-3, with TRBD2 matching over 8 bases. The CDR3 covers 15 residues. V trimming: 2 bases; J trimming: 3 bases; junction bases outside the gene matches: 7. The germline V gene has CDR1 GTSNPN and CDR2 SVGIG (reference sequence).

The chain employs TRBV5-1 and TRBJ2-3; D is ambiguous. Trimming pared 2 bases from V and 1 base from J, leaving 8 bases between. In germline, CDR1 is SGHRS, CDR2 YFSETQ. The CDR3 runs to 14 residues. CDR3 amino acids: CASSFAVRTDTQYF. The CDR3 DNA sequence: TGCGCCAGCAGCTTCGCCGTCCGCACAGATACGCAGTATTTT.

This chain uses TRBV2 with TRBJ1-4, with D unclear. Trimming stripped 1 base from V and 0 bases from J, with 9 bases between. The germline V gene encodes CDR1 SNHLY and CDR2 FYNNEI. The length of the CDR3 is 16 residues. The CDR3 spells CASSEVWDATNEKLFF. As DNA, the CDR3 is TGTGCCAGCAGTGAAGTGTGGGATGCAACTAATGAAAAACTGTTTTTT.

In regard to this clone: Other DNA sequences of this sample code for an identical CDR3. V and J are TRBV29-1 and TRBJ1-1; 10 positions match TRBD1. The V segment lost 3 bases and the J segment 2 bases; nucleotides outside the gene matches: 0. CDR1 SQVTM and CDR2 ANQGSEA come from the germline V gene. The CDR3 consists of 13 residues. This CDR3 is CSVETGGNTEAFF. The CDR3 DNA sequence: TGCAGCGTTGAGACAGGGGGCAACACTGAAGCTTTCTTT.

The chain carries TRBV6-1 and TRBJ2-7, with TRBD2 matching over 7 bases. V lost 1 base and J lost 3; bases outside the gene matches: 6. The CDR3 length is 15 residues. The germline V gene encodes CDR1 MNHNS and CDR2 SASEGT. This chain's CDR3 is CASSEEGTIYYEQYF. The DNA of the CDR3 is TGTGCCAGCAGTGAAGAAGGGACTATCTACTACGAGCAGTACTTC.

The chain recombines TRBV5-1 with TRBJ2-7, with a weak D call TRBD2 (5 bases). The germline V and J ends were trimmed by 4 bases and 3 bases, with 14 bases remaining between them. CDR3 length equals 14 residues. Germline loops: CDR1 SGHRS, CDR2 YFSETQ. The chain's CDR3 is CASSPLSRGYEQYF. In DNA form, the CDR3 reads TGCGCCAGCAGCCCACTGTCACGGGGCTACGAGCAGTACTTC.

The chain carries TRBV5-1 and TRBJ1-4, with a possible D match to TRBD1 (6 bases). V was cut by 3 bases and J by 2 bases, with 8 bases left in between. The germline V gene has CDR1 SGHRS and CDR2 YFSETQ. The CDR3 sequence is 14 residues long. The CDR3 reads CASSSGQTNEKLFF. In DNA form, the CDR3 reads TGCGCCAGCAGCTCCGGACAGACTAATGAAAAACTGTTTTTT.

The chain joins TRBV15 to TRBJ1-2, with D possibly being TRBD1 (5 bases). The V and J ends lost 0 bases and 3 bases respectively, with 11 bases between them. The CDR3 runs 15 residues. Germline CDR1 is LNHNV and CDR2 is YYDKDF (reference sequence). DNA for the CDR3: TGTGCCACCAGCAGAGATTACAGGAACTACTATGGCTACACCTTC. Its protein product is CATSRDYRNYYGYTF.

This clone was recorded only once. This sequence joins TRBV18 and TRBJ2-1; TRBD1 aligns across 7 bases. Germline CDR1 and CDR2: KGHSH and LQKENI. J lost 5 bases, V lost 6 bases, and 16 bases had no gene match. This CDR3 is 17 amino acids long. The CDR3: CASSPSQSGTADNEQFF. The CDR3 DNA reads TGTGCCAGCTCTCCTTCCCAATCAGGGACAGCAGACAATGAGCAGTTCTTC.

The rearrangement links TRBV18 to TRBJ2-7; perhaps TRBD1 as D (5 bases). V lost 0 bases to trimming and J lost 0 bases, with 15 bases between them. The length of the CDR3 is 17 residues. Germline assignment: CDR1 KGHSH and CDR2 LQKENI. CDR3 region: CASSPPSTVASSYEQYF. DNA for the CDR3: TGTGCCAGCTCACCACCTTCGACAGTCGCTAGCTCCTACGAGCAGTACTTC.

The chain carries TRBV7-8 and TRBJ1-1; D might be TRBD1 (5 bases). The V and J ends lost 4 bases and 5 bases respectively, with 14 bases between them. Germline V lookup: CDR1 SGHVS, CDR2 FQNEAQ. The CDR3 totals 14 residues. The CDR3 region has the DNA TGTGCCAGCAGCTCCCGGGACGGGAAGACTGAAGCTTTCTTT. Its translation is CASSSRDGKTEAFF. Using reference TRBV7-8 and TRBJ1-1 for the parts outside the CDR3, the full variable domain is GAGVSQSPRYKVAKRGQDVALRCDPISGHVSLFWYQQALGQGPEFLTYFQNEAQLDKSGLPSDRFFAERPEGSVSTLKIQRTQQEDSAVYLCASSSRDGKTEAFFGQGTRLTVV.

The chain joins TRBV30 to TRBJ2-3, with 7 bases matching TRBD1. From germline, CDR1 is GTSNPN and CDR2 SVGIG (reference sequence). The J segment lost 1 base and the V segment lost 4 bases, leaving 5 bases of the junction unmatched. The CDR3 consists of 14 residues. The CDR3: CAWTPGTGTDTQYF. Written as DNA, the CDR3 is TGTGCCTGGACCCCCGGGACAGGCACAGATACGCAGTATTTT.

With respect to this clone: A read error may account for a junction end that differs from germline. The chain combines TRBV5-8 with TRBJ2-2, with TRBD1 as a possible D gene (5 bases). Germline CDR1 reads SGHTS; CDR2 reads YDEGEE. CDR3 size: 17 residues. CDR3 sequence reads: CASILWWGRSTDGELFF. In nucleotides, the CDR3 is TGTGCCAGCATCTTGTGGTGGGGCCGCAGCACGGACGGGGAGCTGTTTTTT.

V gene TRBV6-1 combines with J gene TRBJ2-7; 13 bases fit TRBD2. CDR1 and CDR2 (germline): MNHNS, SASEGT. V gave up 3 bases and J gave up 0 bases; unmatched junction bases: 8. The CDR3 runs to 18 residues. The CDR3 spells CASSDRGLAGRLSYEQYF. Here the CDR3 DNA reads TGTGCCAGCAGTGATCGGGGACTAGCGGGGCGACTCTCCTACGAGCAGTACTTC.

The chain employs TRBV5-1 and TRBJ1-1; no clear D. V gave up 2 bases and J gave up 1 base, with 6 bases separating them. CDR1 and CDR2 (germline): SGHRS, YFSETQ. This CDR3 spans 13 amino acids. The CDR3 reads CASSFQTNTEAFF. DNA of the CDR3: TGCGCCAGCAGCTTTCAGACGAACACTGAAGCTTTCTTT.

The rearrangement links TRBV4-2 to TRBJ2-7, with 11 positions matching TRBD2. The CDR3 spans 14 residues. The germline gives CDR1 LGHNA, CDR2 YNFKEQ. V shed 0 bases, J shed 10 bases, and the junction held 5 bases outside the gene matches. The CDR3: CASSQDRLAGIQYF. CDR3 in DNA: TGTGCCAGCAGCCAAGATCGACTAGCGGGAATACAGTACTTC.

V is TRBV7-9 and J is TRBJ1-4; D possibly corresponds to TRBD1 (6 bases). Germline V lookup: CDR1 SEHNR, CDR2 FQNEAQ (reference sequence). CDR3 length: 16 amino acids. Between the trimmed V and J ends, which lost 5 bases and 4 bases, there was a span of 17 bases. This CDR3 reads CASSLPSDSHNEKLFF. CDR3 coding DNA: TGTGCCAGCAGCCTGCCGTCGGACAGTCATAATGAAAAACTGTTTTTT.